These T cell receptor beta chains were read from a single sample in a study of blood T cell repertoires in COVID-19. Profiling relied on immunoSEQ multiplex PCR, and the TCRdb table lists in-frame clones only, not all of them. The sample consists of around 100,000 clones, around 90% of them appearing once. Sequencing was carried out using peripheral blood. These receptors were taken from a woman between 45 and 65 years old with COVID-19, enrolled during active disease. Each CDR3 is given with its conserved first and last residue. Expanded clones are given a class, and other clones once, few, many or no size at all.

V gene: TRBV25-1; clone size: -; J gene: TRBJ2-1; CDR3 protein: CASSVTGSSYNEQFF
V gene: TRBV7-2; clone size: -; J gene: TRBJ1-4; CDR3 protein: CASSIEGTGGPVREKLFF
V gene: TRBV15; clone size: few; J gene: TRBJ2-3; CDR3 protein: CATSSSLDSPSEYF
V gene: TRBV4-1; clone size: -; J gene: TRBJ1-1; CDR3 protein: CASSPTGGATEAFF
V gene: TRBV4-1; clone size: -; J gene: TRBJ2-7; CDR3 protein: CASSQFPTQAEEQYF
V gene: TRBV11-2; clone size: -; J gene: TRBJ2-7; CDR3 protein: CASSLAQGYEQYF
V gene: TRBV10-3; clone size: -; J gene: TRBJ2-7; CDR3 protein: CATTTGDFYEQYF
V gene: TRBV30; clone size: -; J gene: TRBJ1-2; CDR3 protein: CAWSAYGGREGGYTF
V gene: TRBV19; clone size: -; J gene: TRBJ2-1; CDR3 protein: CASSTGLWGNEQFF
V gene: TRBV5-1; clone size: -; J gene: TRBJ2-1; CDR3 protein: CASSLVTGLIYNEQFF
V gene: TRBV7-9; clone size: -; J gene: TRBJ2-7; CDR3 protein: CASGPGESDYEQYF
V gene: TRBV13; clone size: -; J gene: TRBJ1-1; CDR3 protein: CASSPDSNTEAFF
V gene: TRBV7-2; clone size: -; J gene: TRBJ2-2; CDR3 protein: CASSSSRLDRGRTGELFF
V gene: TRBV4-1; clone size: -; J gene: TRBJ1-3; CDR3 protein: CASSPGQGRSGNTIYF
V gene: TRBV10-2; clone size: -; J gene: TRBJ2-2; CDR3 protein: CASREGLAIPNTGELFF
V gene: TRBV12-3/TRBV12-4; clone size: -; J gene: TRBJ1-2; CDR3 protein: CASSLSGQYGYTF